The 29 T cell receptor beta chains reported below all come from one sample, sequenced in a study of cytomegalovirus exposure and HLA in healthy donors. Use of 60 Vbeta and 13 Jbeta primers characterized the PCR. Produced via immunoSEQ multiplex PCR; TCRdb's table is partial and in-frame only. The sample includes 150,000 to 200,000 clones, 68% of them seen just once. The source material was PBMCs. These receptors all stem from a woman aged 18-29 years in good health and CMV-seropositive.

The V call is TRBV2, the J call TRBJ2-6; D unresolved. CDR3 length: 15 amino acids. Deletions cut 4 bases from V and 1 base from J, with 8 bases between. Germline values: CDR1 SNHLY, CDR2 FYNNEI. The CDR3 here is CASSVQRSGANVLTF. As DNA, the CDR3 is TGTGCCAGCAGTGTTCAGCGATCTGGGGCCAACGTCCTGACTTTC.

The chain is built from TRBV5-5 and TRBJ2-5; the match to TRBD1 covers 7 bases. With V trimmed by 3 bases and J by 3 bases, 11 bases remained unmatched. This CDR3 spans 16 amino acids. The germline gives CDR1 SGHKS, CDR2 YYEKEE (reference sequence). CDR3 nucleotides: TGTGCCAGCAGCTGGGCGCCGACAGGGCCAGAAGAGACCCAGTACTTC. It translates to CASSWAPTGPEETQYF.

The chain combines TRBV19 with TRBJ2-5, with 9 nucleotides matching TRBD1. The J call is doubtful: the DNA matches TRBJ2-7 better. The CDR3 is made up of 15 amino acids. Germline V gene sequence: CDR1 LNHDA, CDR2 SQIVND (reference sequence). Written as DNA, the CDR3 is TGTGCCAGTAGTACCGGACAGGGGTTGACCTACGAGCAGTACTTC. This codes for CASSTGQGLTYEQYF.

The J gene is TRBJ1-2, the V gene TRBV5-4, with 7 bases that match TRBD1. The CDR3 covers 14 residues. J lost 8 bases, V lost 3 bases, and 10 bases had no gene match. The germline V gene has CDR1 SGHNT and CDR2 YYREEE (reference sequence). The CDR3: CASSSTTGLMGYTF. Written as DNA, the CDR3 is TGTGCCAGCAGCTCTACGACAGGGTTGATGGGCTACACCTTC.

The gene calls are TRBV27 and TRBJ2-2, with TRBD2 as a possible D gene (6 bases). This CDR3 region has 16 residues. The germline CDR1 and CDR2 sequences are MNHEY and SMNVEV (reference sequence). V was clipped by 2 bases and J by 0 bases, with 10 bases between them. The CDR3 bases are TGTGCCAGCAGTTTAACCGCGGGGACGAACACCGGGGAGCTGTTTTTT. Its protein product is CASSLTAGTNTGELFF.

This clone appeared once. The J gene is TRBJ2-2, the V gene TRBV7-9, with 10 bases that match TRBD2. CDR1 is SEHNR, CDR2 FQNEAQ, per germline (reference sequence). The CDR3 contains 15 residues. After removal of 7 bases from V and 5 bases from J, the junction contained 7 bases not matched to a gene. The CDR3 here is CASTSSGRGTGELFF. CDR3 coding DNA: TGTGCCAGCACCTCTAGCGGGAGAGGGACCGGGGAGCTGTTTTTT.

The V and J genes are TRBV19 and TRBJ1-1; TRBD1 might be the D (6 bases). The V gene lost 4 bases and the J gene lost 4 bases, with 13 bases spanning the gap. This CDR3 is 14 amino acids long. In germline, CDR1 is LNHDA, CDR2 SQIVND (reference sequence). The CDR3 nucleotides read TGTGCCAGTAGTAGCACAGGGTGGGTCACTGAAGCTTTCTTT. This sequence encodes CASSSTGWVTEAFF.

Notes on this clone: An end of the junction differs from the germline gene, which may be a read error. The J gene is TRBJ2-1, the V gene TRBV7-7, with 7 positions matching TRBD2. The CDR3 has 16 amino acids. Per germline, CDR1 SSHAT and CDR2 FNYEAQ (reference sequence). The CDR3 DNA follows: TGTGCTAGCAGCTTAGGGTCTAGCGGCTCCTACAATGAGCAGTTCTTC. Translation: CASSLGSSGSYNEQFF.

The chain uses TRBV5-1 and TRBJ1-4; a weak D match, TRBD1 (6 bases). V was trimmed by 4 bases and J by 5 bases, leaving 12 bases between them. This CDR3 spans 14 amino acids. CDR1 is SGHRS and CDR2 is YFSETQ in the germline V gene. The CDR3 nucleotides read TGCGCCAGCAGCCCCAAACAGGGCAATGAAAAACTGTTTTTT. Protein sequence: CASSPKQGNEKLFF.

The chain uses TRBV28 and TRBJ2-5, with 9 bases that match TRBD1. The V and J ends lost 3 bases and 5 bases, in that order; junction bases with no gene match: 4. The length of the CDR3 is 14 residues. CDR1 MDHEN and CDR2 SYDVKM come from the germline V gene. The CDR3 sequence is CASSFDRGWETQYF. The CDR3 DNA is TGTGCCAGCAGTTTCGACAGGGGGTGGGAGACCCAGTACTTC.

The CDR3 loop is CASGGLGYEQYF. DNA for the CDR3: TGTGCCAGCGGGGGCCTGGGCTACGAGCAGTACTTC. The gene calls are TRBV28 and TRBJ2-7, with D possibly TRBD1 on 6 matching bases. V was cut by 8 bases and J by 3 bases, with 11 bases left in between. Germline V gene data show CDR1 as MDHEN and CDR2 as SYDVKM. The CDR3 consists of 12 residues.

The chain has TRBV5-1 and TRBJ2-1; 9 positions agree with TRBD2. V gave up 2 bases and J gave up 6 bases; unmatched junction bases: 6. Germline CDR1 is SGHRS and CDR2 is YFSETQ. CDR3 size: 15 residues. This chain's CDR3 is CASSLSLAGPNEQFF. As DNA, the CDR3 is TGCGCCAGCAGCTTATCGCTAGCGGGACCCAATGAGCAGTTCTTC.

Only a few counts were recorded for this clone. The chain carries TRBV6-6 and TRBJ2-7; TRBD2 agrees at 7 bases. The CDR3 covers 15 residues. Unmatched junction bases numbered 11, after V lost 5 bases and J lost 4 bases. From germline, CDR1 is MNHNY and CDR2 SVGAGI (reference sequence). DNA of the CDR3: TGTGCCAGCAGTCATCCCGAGGGAGGGCTTTACGAGCAGTACTTC. It translates to CASSHPEGGLYEQYF.

This sequence joins TRBV7-9 and TRBJ2-1, with 15 bases matching TRBD2. The V and J ends lost 3 bases and 0 bases, in that order; junction bases with no gene match: 6. Germline lookup yields CDR1 SEHNR and CDR2 FQNEAQ (reference sequence). The CDR3 runs to 19 residues. The CDR3 nucleotides read TGTGCCAGCAGCTTGACGGGGACTAGCGGGGGGTACTCCTACAATGAGCAGTTCTTC. Translated, it gives CASSLTGTSGGYSYNEQFF.

The V and J genes are TRBV27 and TRBJ1-5, with D tentatively TRBD1 (5 bases). Germline V gives CDR1 MNHEY, CDR2 SMNVEV (reference sequence). Trimming cost V 3 bases and J 7 bases, with 10 bases left between them. This CDR3 has 13 amino acids. Here the CDR3 DNA reads TGTGCCAGCAGTTTGCGGGGGATGCAGCCCCAGCATTTT. The encoded protein is CASSLRGMQPQHF.

This chain links TRBV6-1 with TRBJ2-4; 12 positions match TRBD2. Per germline, CDR1 MNHNS and CDR2 SASEGT. The length of the CDR3 is 15 residues. After removal of 2 bases from V and 8 bases from J, the junction contained 4 bases not matched to a gene. The CDR3: CASSELLAGGYIQYF. The DNA for the CDR3 is TGTGCCAGCAGTGAATTACTAGCGGGGGGTTACATTCAGTACTTC.

V gene TRBV9 combines with J gene TRBJ2-3, with 10 bases aligning to TRBD2. Germline CDR1 reads SGDLS; CDR2 reads YYNGEE. Losses at the gene ends were 2 bases for V and 1 base for J; bases not matched to a gene: 4. This CDR3 contains 16 residues. The chain's CDR3 is CASSVSGRAGTDTQYF. The CDR3 DNA reads as TGTGCCAGCAGCGTCAGCGGGAGGGCCGGCACAGATACGCAGTATTTT. Combining the CDR3 with reference TRBV9 and TRBJ2-3 gives the whole variable domain DSGVTQTPKHLITATGQRVTLRCSPRSGDLSVYWYQQSLDQGLQFLIQYYNGEERAKGNILERFSAQQFPDLHSELNLSSLELGDSALYFCASSVSGRAGTDTQYFGPGTRLTVL.

The chain links TRBV28 to TRBJ1-2; TRBD1 might be the D (6 bases). V lost 6 bases, J lost 4 bases, and 15 bases lay in between. CDR1 MDHEN and CDR2 SYDVKM come from the germline V gene. CDR3 length equals 14 residues. CDR3: CASRSGGGSYGYTF. The CDR3 coding sequence is TGTGCCAGCAGAAGTGGGGGCGGGAGCTATGGCTACACCTTC.

V is TRBV2 and J is TRBJ2-1; possibly TRBD1 for D (5 bases). Per the germline V gene, CDR1 is SNHLY and CDR2 is FYNNEI. V lost 9 bases to trimming and J lost 10 bases, with 13 bases between them. The CDR3 is 11 residues long. The CDR3 bases are TGTGCCAGTCGACCTTACAGGGAGCAGTTCTTC. Protein: CASRPYREQFF.

This clone appeared a single time. The CDR3 is CASSLGGQGPVYEQYF. In DNA, the CDR3 is TGTGCCAGCAGTTTGGGAGGACAGGGCCCGGTATACGAGCAGTACTTC. The J gene is TRBJ2-7, the V gene TRBV27; 8 bases align to TRBD1. Trimming removed 3 bases from V and 4 bases from J; junction bases left unmatched: 11. The germline V gene has CDR1 MNHEY and CDR2 SMNVEV (reference sequence). CDR3 length equals 16 residues.

This chain links TRBV19 with TRBJ2-1, with a tentative D call TRBD2 (6 bases). The CDR3 loop spans 14 amino acids. Germline CDR1 is LNHDA and CDR2 is SQIVND (reference sequence). The germline V and J ends were trimmed by 1 base and 7 bases, with 11 bases remaining between them. The CDR3 protein is CASSIVGSTNEQFF. The CDR3 DNA sequence: TGTGCCAGTAGTATAGTCGGGAGTACAAATGAGCAGTTCTTC.

This clone has only a few counts. V gene TRBV5-4 combines with J gene TRBJ1-1, with D perhaps matching TRBD1 (5 bases). Trimming left V 2 bases short and J 5 bases short, with 22 bases between. Germline assignment: CDR1 SGHNT and CDR2 YYREEE (reference sequence). This CDR3 is 17 amino acids long. The CDR3 DNA reads as TGTGCCAGCAGCTTTGACCCGAATCGGGGGGGATGGACTGAAGCTTTCTTT. Amino acid sequence: CASSFDPNRGGWTEAFF.

V usage is TRBV7-9 and J usage is TRBJ2-3; 9 bases match TRBD2. Germline loops: CDR1 SEHNR, CDR2 FQNEAQ (reference sequence). The V segment lost 0 bases and the J segment 2 bases; nucleotides outside the gene matches: 6. The CDR3 sequence is 17 residues long. The CDR3 protein is CASSLAAGGPYTDTQYF. CDR3 DNA sequence: TGTGCCAGCAGCTTAGCGGCGGGAGGGCCCTACACAGATACGCAGTATTTT.

The rearrangement links TRBV29-1 to TRBJ2-3; D possibly corresponds to TRBD1 (6 bases). This CDR3 spans 15 amino acids. Trimming took off 4 bases at V and 0 bases at J, with 14 bases between the two ends. Germline CDR1 is SQVTM and CDR2 is ANQGSEA. CDR3: CSVGVQGISTDTQYF. CDR3 DNA: TGCAGCGTTGGCGTGCAGGGGATCAGCACAGATACGCAGTATTTT.

CDR3 loop: CASSLHGGRYTQYF. The CDR3, as DNA: TGTGCCAGCAGCTTGCACGGCGGGAGATATACGCAGTATTTT. V usage is TRBV5-6 and J usage is TRBJ2-3; 7 bases line up with TRBD2. From germline, CDR1 is SGHDT and CDR2 YYEEEE. Trimming cost V 1 base and J 7 bases; bases outside gene matches: 6. The CDR3 is 14 amino acids.

The J gene is TRBJ1-2, the V gene TRBV25-1, with 8 bases aligning to TRBD1. Germline V gene data show CDR1 as MGHDK and CDR2 as SYGVNS. The CDR3 sequence is 15 residues long. With V trimmed by 3 bases and J by 4 bases, 7 bases remained unmatched. The CDR3 loop is CASSDTGTGPYGYTF. The CDR3 DNA reads as TGTGCCAGCAGTGATACCGGGACAGGCCCCTATGGCTACACCTTC.

The V call is TRBV11-2, the J call TRBJ1-2; the D gene is possibly TRBD1 (5 bases). The length of the CDR3 is 13 residues. Trimming pared 0 bases from V and 7 bases from J, leaving 9 bases between. Germline V lookup: CDR1 SGHAT, CDR2 FQNNGV. For the CDR3, the DNA is TGTGCCAGCAGCTTAGATCCAGGGCTTGGCTACACCTTC. Encoded protein: CASSLDPGLGYTF.

The chain couples TRBV9 to TRBJ2-3; the match to TRBD1 covers 7 bases. CDR3 length equals 14 residues. Germline-derived CDR1 and CDR2 are SGDLS and YYNGEE. After removal of 0 bases from V and 6 bases from J, the junction contained 4 bases not matched to a gene. The CDR3 protein is CASSVERGPDTQYF. DNA for the CDR3: TGTGCCAGCAGCGTAGAAAGGGGGCCCGATACGCAGTATTTT. Filled out from reference TRBV9 and TRBJ2-3, the complete variable domain reads DSGVTQTPKHLITATGQRVTLRCSPRSGDLSVYWYQQSLDQGLQFLIQYYNGEERAKGNILERFSAQQFPDLHSELNLSSLELGDSALYFCASSVERGPDTQYFGPGTRLTVL.

The chain carries TRBV29-1 and TRBJ1-2, with D uncertain. Between the trimmed V and J ends, which lost 0 bases and 0 bases, there was a span of 11 bases. This CDR3 comprises 15 residues. The V gene's germline CDR1 is SQVTM and CDR2 ANQGSEA. This CDR3 is CSVEDLGTANYGYTF. The DNA for the CDR3 is TGCAGCGTTGAAGATCTGGGCACTGCTAACTATGGCTACACCTTC.